These 5 T cell receptor beta chains were sequenced from one sample in a study of beta chain features in type 1 diabetes. Expressed TCRB transcripts were sequenced, since all the RNA that had been isolated was reverse transcribed. The protocol was immunoSEQ multiplex PCR, while the TCRdb copy is restricted to in-frame clones and leaves out a portion. The sample records some 250,000 clones, around a quarter being singletons. The sample consisted of central memory CD4+ T cells from blood. Source of these receptors: a man aged 25 to 40 in good health.

Only a few counts were recorded for this clone. The V call is TRBV6-5, the J call TRBJ2-6, with 7 bases that match TRBD2. The CDR3 has 15 amino acids. V shed 5 bases, J shed 2 bases, and the junction held 3 bases outside the gene matches. The germline V gene has CDR1 MNHEY and CDR2 SVGAGI. DNA of the CDR3: TGTGCCAGCAGTCGGGCGGGAGCTGGGGCCAACGTCCTGACTTTC. Translating it yields CASSRAGAGANVLTF.

Comment on this clone: Since a much larger clone is just one base distant, this may be a read error. The same CDR3 can be traced to other DNA sequences in this sample. The rearrangement links TRBV7-8 to TRBJ1-1; 8 bases are shared with TRBD1. Unmatched junction bases numbered 0, after V lost 2 bases and J lost 4 bases. This CDR3 has 13 amino acids. Germline V gene sequence: CDR1 SGHVS, CDR2 FQNEAQ. CDR3 protein: CASSLTGGTEAFF. In nucleotides, the CDR3 is TGTGCCAGCAGCTTAACAGGGGGCACTGAAGCTTTCTTT. Filled out from reference TRBV7-8 and TRBJ1-1, the complete variable domain reads GAGVSQSPRYKVAKRGQDVALRCDPISGHVSLFWYQQALGQGPEFLTYFQNEAQLDKSGLPSDRFFAERPEGSVSTLKIQRTQQEDSAVYLCASSLTGGTEAFFGQGTRLTVV.

This rearrangement joins TRBV10-3 to TRBJ1-5, with 8 bases fitting TRBD1. Germline-derived CDR1 and CDR2 are ENHRY and SYGVKD. The CDR3 sequence is 14 residues long. Unmatched junction bases numbered 2, after V lost 1 base and J lost 6 bases. The CDR3 coding sequence is TGTGCCATCAGTGAGTTAACAGGGGGTCAGCCCCAGCATTTT. This codes for CAISELTGGQPQHF.

The chain joins TRBV6-5 to TRBJ1-6; TRBD1 is a possible D gene (6 bases). V gave up 5 bases and J gave up 5 bases, with 13 bases separating them. Looked up from germline, CDR1 is MNHEY and CDR2 is SVGAGI. The CDR3 is 15 residues long. CDR3 sequence reads: CASSLGQPDNSPLHF. The CDR3 DNA sequence: TGTGCCAGCAGTCTCGGACAGCCTGATAATTCACCCCTCCACTTT.

The V and J genes are TRBV18 and TRBJ2-7; D might be TRBD1 or TRBD2, each matching 5 bases. Germline CDR1 KGHSH, CDR2 LQKENI. The CDR3 runs 13 residues. V gave up 6 bases and J gave up 5 bases, with 14 bases separating them. CDR3 sequence (DNA): TGTGCCAGCTCCCGGGACCAAAGGGACGAGCAGTACTTC. It encodes CASSRDQRDEQYF.